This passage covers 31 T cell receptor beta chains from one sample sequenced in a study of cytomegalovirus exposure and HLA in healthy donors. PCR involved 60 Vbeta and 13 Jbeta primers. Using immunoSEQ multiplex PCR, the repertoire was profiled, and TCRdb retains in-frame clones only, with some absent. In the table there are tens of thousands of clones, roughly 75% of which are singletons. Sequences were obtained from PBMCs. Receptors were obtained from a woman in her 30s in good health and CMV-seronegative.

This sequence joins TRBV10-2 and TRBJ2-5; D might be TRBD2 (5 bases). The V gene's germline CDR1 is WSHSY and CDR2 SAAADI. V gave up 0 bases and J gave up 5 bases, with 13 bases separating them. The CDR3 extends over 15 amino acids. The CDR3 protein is CASSESRVLLETQYF. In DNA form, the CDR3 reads TGCGCCAGCAGTGAGTCGAGGGTATTGTTGGAGACCCAGTACTTC.

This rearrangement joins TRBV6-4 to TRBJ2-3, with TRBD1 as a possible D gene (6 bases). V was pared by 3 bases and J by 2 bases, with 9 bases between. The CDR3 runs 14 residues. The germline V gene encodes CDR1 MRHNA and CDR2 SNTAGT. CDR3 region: CASSEQGPTDTQYF. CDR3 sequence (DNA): TGTGCCAGCAGTGAACAGGGCCCCACAGATACGCAGTATTTT.

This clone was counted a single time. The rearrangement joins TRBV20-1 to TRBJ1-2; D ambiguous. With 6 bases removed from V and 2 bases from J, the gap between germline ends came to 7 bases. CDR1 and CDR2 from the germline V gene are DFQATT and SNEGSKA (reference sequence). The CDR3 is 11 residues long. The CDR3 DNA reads TGCAGTGCCACCCAGAACTATGGCTACACCTTC. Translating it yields CSATQNYGYTF.

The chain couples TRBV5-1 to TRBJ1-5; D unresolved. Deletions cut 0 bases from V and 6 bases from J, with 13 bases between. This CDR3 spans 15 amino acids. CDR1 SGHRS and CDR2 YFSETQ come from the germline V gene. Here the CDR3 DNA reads TGCGCCAGCAGCTTGGAAGTATGGGAGGGTCAGCCCCAGCATTTT. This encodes CASSLEVWEGQPQHF.

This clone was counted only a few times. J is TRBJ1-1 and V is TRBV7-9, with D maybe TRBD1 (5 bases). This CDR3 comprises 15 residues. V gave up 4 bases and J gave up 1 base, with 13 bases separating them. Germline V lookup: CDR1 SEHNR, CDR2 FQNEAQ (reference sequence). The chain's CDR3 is CASSSPTEENTEAFF. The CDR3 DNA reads TGTGCCAGCAGCTCCCCGACAGAGGAGAACACTGAAGCTTTCTTT.

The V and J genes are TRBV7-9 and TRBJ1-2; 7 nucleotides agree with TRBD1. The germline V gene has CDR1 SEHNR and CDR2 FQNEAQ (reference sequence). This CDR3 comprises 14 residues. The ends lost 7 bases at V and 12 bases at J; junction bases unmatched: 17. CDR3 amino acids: CASNSPRRGQDDTF. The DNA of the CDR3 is TGTGCCAGCAATTCACCCCGAAGAGGACAGGATGACACCTTC.

In DNA form, the CDR3 reads TGTGCCAGCAGCAGCCGGGACAGATATAACTATGGCTACACCTTC. This sequence encodes CASSSRDRYNYGYTF. The V and J genes are TRBV21-1 and TRBJ1-2; the table's D call of TRBD1 was not tested on the DNA. TRBV21-1 is designated a pseudogene. The CDR3 spans 15 residues.

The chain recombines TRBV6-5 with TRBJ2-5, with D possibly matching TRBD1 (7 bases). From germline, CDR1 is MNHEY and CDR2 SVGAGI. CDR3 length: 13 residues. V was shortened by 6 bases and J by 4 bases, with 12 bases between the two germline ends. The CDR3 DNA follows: TGTGCCAGCAGCGCGGGACAGAGAGAGACCCAGTACTTC. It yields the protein CASSAGQRETQYF.

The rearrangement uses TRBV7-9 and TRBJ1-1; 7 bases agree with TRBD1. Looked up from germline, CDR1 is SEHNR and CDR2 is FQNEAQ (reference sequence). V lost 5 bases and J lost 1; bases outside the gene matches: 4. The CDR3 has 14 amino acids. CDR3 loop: CASSTRTGNTEAFF. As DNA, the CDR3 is TGTGCCAGCAGCACTCGGACAGGGAACACTGAAGCTTTCTTT.

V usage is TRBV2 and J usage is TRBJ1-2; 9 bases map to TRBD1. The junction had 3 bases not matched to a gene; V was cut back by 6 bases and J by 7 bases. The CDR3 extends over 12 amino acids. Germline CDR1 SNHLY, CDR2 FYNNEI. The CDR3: CASRGTGSGYTF. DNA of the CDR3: TGTGCCAGCAGAGGGACAGGGAGTGGCTACACCTTC. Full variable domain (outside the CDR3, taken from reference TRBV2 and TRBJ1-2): EPEVTQTPSHQVTQMGQEVILRCVPISNHLYFYWYRQILGQKVEFLVSFYNNEISEKSEIFDDQFSVERPDGSNFTLKIRSTKLEDSAMYFCASRGTGSGYTFGSGTRLTVV.

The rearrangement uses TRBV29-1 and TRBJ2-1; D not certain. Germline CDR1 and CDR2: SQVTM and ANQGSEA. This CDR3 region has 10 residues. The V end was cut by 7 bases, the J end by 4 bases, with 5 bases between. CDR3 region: CSGRYNEQFF. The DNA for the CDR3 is TGCAGCGGCCGGTACAATGAGCAGTTCTTC.

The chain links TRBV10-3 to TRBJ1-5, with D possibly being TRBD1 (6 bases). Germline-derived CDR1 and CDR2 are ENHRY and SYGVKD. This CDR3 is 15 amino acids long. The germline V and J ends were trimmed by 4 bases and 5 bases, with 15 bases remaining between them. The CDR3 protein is CAISGGGGGDQPQHF. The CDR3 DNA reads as TGTGCCATCAGTGGAGGGGGGGGTGGGGATCAGCCCCAGCATTTT.

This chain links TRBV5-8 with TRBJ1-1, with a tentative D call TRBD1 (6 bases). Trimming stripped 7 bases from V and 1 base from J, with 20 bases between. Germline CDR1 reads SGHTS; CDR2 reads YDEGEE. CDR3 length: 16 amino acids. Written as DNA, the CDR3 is TGTGCCAGCGTAATATCTGAAGACAGGCAGAACACTGAAGCTTTCTTT. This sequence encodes CASVISEDRQNTEAFF.

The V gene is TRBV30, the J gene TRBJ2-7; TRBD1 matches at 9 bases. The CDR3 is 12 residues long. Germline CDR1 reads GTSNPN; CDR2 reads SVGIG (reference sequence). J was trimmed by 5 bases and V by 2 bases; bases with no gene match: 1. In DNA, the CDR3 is TGTGCCTGGAGTCGGGACAGGGACGAGCAGTACTTC. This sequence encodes CAWSRDRDEQYF.

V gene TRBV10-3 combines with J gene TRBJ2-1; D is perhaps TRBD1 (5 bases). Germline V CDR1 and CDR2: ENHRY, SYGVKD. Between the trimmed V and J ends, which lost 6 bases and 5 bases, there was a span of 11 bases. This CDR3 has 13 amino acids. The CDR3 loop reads CAISQGSNNEQFF. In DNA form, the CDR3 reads TGTGCCATCAGCCAGGGAAGTAACAATGAGCAGTTCTTC.

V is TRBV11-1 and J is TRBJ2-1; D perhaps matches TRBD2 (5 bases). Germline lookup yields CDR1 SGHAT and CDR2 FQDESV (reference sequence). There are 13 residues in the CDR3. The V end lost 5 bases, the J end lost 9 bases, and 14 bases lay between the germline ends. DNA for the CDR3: TGTGCCAGCAGCCCACTTCGGACTGGTGAGCAGTTCTTC. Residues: CASSPLRTGEQFF.

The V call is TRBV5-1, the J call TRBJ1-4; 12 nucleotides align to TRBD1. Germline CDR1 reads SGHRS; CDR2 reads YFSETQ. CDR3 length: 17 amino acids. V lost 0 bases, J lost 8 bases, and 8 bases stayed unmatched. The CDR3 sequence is CASSLVGTGGEEEKLFF. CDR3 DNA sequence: TGCGCCAGCAGCTTGGTGGGGACAGGGGGCGAGGAAGAAAAACTGTTTTTT.

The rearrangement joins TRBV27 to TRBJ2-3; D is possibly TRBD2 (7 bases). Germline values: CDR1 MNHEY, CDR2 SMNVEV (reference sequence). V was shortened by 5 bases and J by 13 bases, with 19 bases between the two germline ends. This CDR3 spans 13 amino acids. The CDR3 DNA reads TGTGCCAGCAGTCTCCAAGGGGGGGTCAAGGAGTATTTT. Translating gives CASSLQGGVKEYF.

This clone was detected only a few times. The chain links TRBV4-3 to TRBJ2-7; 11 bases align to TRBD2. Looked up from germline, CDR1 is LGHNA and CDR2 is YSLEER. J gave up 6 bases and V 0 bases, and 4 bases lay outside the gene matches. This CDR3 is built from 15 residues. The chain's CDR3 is CASSQEEGLAGEQYF. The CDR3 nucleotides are TGCGCCAGCAGCCAAGAGGAAGGACTAGCGGGCGAGCAGTACTTC.

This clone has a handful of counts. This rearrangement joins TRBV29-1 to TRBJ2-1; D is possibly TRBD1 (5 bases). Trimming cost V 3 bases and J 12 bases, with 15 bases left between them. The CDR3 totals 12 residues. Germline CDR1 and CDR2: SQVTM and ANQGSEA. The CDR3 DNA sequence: TGCAGCGTTGATGCAGGGAAGGGTAGGCAGTTCTTC. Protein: CSVDAGKGRQFF.

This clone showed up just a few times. The CDR3: CASSGPPGGAPNEQFF. Here the CDR3 DNA reads TGTGCCAGCAGCGGTCCCCCCGGGGGGGCGCCCAATGAGCAGTTCTTC. The chain joins TRBV9 to TRBJ2-1; TRBD2 matches 8 bases. CDR1 is SGDLS, CDR2 YYNGEE, per germline. The CDR3 has 16 amino acids. Trimming took 3 bases from V and 6 from J; bases not matched to a gene: 11.

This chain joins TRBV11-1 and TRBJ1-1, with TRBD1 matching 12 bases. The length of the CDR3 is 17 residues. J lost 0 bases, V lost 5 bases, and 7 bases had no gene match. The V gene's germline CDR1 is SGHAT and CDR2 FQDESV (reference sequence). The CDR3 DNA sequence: TGTGCCAGCAGCCCGGGACAGGGGGCCCGGCTGAACACTGAAGCTTTCTTT. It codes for CASSPGQGARLNTEAFF.

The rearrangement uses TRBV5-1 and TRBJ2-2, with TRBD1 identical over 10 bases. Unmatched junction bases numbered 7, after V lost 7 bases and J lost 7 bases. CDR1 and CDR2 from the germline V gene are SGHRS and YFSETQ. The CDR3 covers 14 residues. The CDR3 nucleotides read TGCGCCAGCGACGACAGGGGGCAGGGCGGGGAGCTGTTTTTT. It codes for CASDDRGQGGELFF.

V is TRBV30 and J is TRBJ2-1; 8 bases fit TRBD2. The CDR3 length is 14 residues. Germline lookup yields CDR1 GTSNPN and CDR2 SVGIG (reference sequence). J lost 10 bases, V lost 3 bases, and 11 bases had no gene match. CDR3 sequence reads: CAWSTGFERGEQFF. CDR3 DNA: TGTGCCTGGAGCACAGGTTTCGAGCGGGGGGAGCAGTTCTTC. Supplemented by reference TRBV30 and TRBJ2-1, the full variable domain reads SQTIHQWPATLVQPVGSPLSLECTVEGTSNPNLYWYRQAAGRGLQLLFYSVGIGQISSEVPQNLSASRPQDRQFILSSKKLLLSDSGFYLCAWSTGFERGEQFFGPGTRLTVL.

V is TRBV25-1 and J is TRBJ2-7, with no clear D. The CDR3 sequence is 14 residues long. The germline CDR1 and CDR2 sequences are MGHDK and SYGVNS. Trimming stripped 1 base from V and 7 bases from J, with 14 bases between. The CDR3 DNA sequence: TGTGCCAGCAGTGAATTTGGCGGTAACGGAGAGCAGTACTTC. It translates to CASSEFGGNGEQYF.

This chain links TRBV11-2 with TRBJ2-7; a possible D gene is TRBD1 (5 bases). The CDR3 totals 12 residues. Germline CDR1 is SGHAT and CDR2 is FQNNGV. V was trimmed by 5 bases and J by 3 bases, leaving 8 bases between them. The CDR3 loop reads CASSVRGYEQYF. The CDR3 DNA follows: TGTGCCAGCAGCGTAAGGGGCTACGAGCAGTACTTC.

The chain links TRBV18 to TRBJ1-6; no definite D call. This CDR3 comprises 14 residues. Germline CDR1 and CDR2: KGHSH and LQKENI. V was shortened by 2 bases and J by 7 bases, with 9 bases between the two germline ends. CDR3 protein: CASSPARLNSPLHF. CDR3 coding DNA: TGTGCCAGCTCACCAGCTCGGTTGAATTCACCCCTCCACTTT.

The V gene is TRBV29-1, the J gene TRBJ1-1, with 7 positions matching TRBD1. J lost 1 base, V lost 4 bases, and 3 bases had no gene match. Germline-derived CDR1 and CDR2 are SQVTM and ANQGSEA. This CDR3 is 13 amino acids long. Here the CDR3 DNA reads TGCAGCGTTGCCGGGACAGAGAACACTGAAGCTTTCTTT. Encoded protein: CSVAGTENTEAFF. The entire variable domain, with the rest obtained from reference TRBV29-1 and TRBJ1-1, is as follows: SAVISQKPSRDICQRGTSLTIQCQVDSQVTMMFWYRQQPGQSLTLIATANQGSEATYESGFVIDKFPISRPNLTFSTLTVSNMSPEDSSIYLCSVAGTENTEAFFGQGTRLTVV.

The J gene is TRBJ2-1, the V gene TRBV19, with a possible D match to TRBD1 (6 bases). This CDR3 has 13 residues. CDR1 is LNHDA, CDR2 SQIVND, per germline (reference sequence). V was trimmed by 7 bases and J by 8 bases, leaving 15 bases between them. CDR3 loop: CASTNRVEDEQFF. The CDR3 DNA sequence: TGTGCCAGTACGAACAGGGTCGAGGATGAGCAGTTCTTC.

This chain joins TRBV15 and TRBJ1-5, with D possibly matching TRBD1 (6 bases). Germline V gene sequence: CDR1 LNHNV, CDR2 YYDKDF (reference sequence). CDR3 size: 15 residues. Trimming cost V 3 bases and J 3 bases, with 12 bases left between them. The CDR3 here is CATSSSGTHNQPQHF. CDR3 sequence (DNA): TGTGCCACCAGCAGTTCCGGGACACACAATCAGCCCCAGCATTTT.

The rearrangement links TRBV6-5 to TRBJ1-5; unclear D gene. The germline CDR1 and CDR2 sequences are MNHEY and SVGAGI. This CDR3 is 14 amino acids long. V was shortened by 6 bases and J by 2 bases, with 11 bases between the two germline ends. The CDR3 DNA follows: TGTGCCAGCAGCCGGGTGTCGGGCAATCAGCCCCAGCATTTT. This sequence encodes CASSRVSGNQPQHF.